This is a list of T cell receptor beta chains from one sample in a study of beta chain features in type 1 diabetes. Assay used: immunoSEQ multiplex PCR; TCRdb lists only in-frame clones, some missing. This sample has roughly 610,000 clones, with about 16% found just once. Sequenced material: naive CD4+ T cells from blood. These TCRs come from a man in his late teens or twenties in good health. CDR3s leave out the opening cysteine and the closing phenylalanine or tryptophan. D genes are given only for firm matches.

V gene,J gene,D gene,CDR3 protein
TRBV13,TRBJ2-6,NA,ASSFPGQGMTNVLT
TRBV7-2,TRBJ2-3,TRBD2,ASSRRLTLAGGADTQY
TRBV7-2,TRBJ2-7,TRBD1,ASSPGTGWAYEQY
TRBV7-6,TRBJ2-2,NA,ASSLGSGVRTGELF
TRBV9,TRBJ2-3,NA,ASSVKEGRTQY
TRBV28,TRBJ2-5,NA,ASSQPTVYQETQY
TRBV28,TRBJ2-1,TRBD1,ASSLYGTGSRNEQF
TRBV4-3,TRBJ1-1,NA,ASSRQENTEAF
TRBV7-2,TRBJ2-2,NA,ASRERGALPGELF
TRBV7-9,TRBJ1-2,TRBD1,ASRPGTGGNYGYT
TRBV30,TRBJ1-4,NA,AWRSPGRGRTNEKLF
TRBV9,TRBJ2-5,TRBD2,ASSVAAGAEETQY
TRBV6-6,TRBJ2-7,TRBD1,ASSYSGQGYEQY
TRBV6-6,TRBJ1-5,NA,ASSYPGAASGQPQH
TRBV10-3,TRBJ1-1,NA,AISSYRDFDTEAF
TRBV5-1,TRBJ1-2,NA,ASSLESYGYT
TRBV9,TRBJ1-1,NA,ASSPRTGRDTEAF
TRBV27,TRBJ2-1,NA,ASSLRGRAYNEQF
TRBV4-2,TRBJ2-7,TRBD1,ASRGDRGSEQY
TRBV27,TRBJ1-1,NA,ASSLSGGRSEAF
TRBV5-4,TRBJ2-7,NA,ASSLAIGNLEQY
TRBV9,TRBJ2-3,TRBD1,ASSATGGKGTDTQY
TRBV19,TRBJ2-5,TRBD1,ASSIQGANSETQY